Listed here are 11 T cell receptor beta chains from one sample, sequenced in a study of Graves' ophthalmopathy and Graves' hyperthyroidism. Amplifying from RNA transcripts, the study obtained TCR beta CDR3 regions. First-round RT-PCR used HTBI primers; second-round multiplex PCR followed. Each CDR3 protein gets one entry after TCRdb re-called the multiplex PCR reads with MiXCR. Of about 700,000 distinct CDR3 sequences in the sample, roughly two fifths were seen once. Sample: peripheral blood. The receptor set was obtained from an adult man with Graves' ophthalmopathy.

Only one count was recorded for this clonotype. A much larger clone differs by one base, so this may be a read error. The chain employs TRBV19 and TRBJ1-5; a possible D gene is TRBD1 (5 bases). Per germline, CDR1 LNHDA and CDR2 SQIVND (reference sequence). V was pared by 5 bases and J by 1 base, with 9 bases between. CDR3 length: 14 residues. In DNA form, the CDR3 reads TGTGCCAGTAGTTGGCAGGGAAGCAATCAGCCCCAGCATTTT. The encoded protein is CASSWQGSNQPQHF.

This clonotype was seen only a few times. This chain connects TRBV12-3 or TRBV12-4 to TRBJ1-2; 8 bases fit TRBD1. This CDR3 contains 12 residues. The trim removed 6 bases at V and 7 bases at J, leaving 4 bases unmatched. The DNA for the CDR3 is TGTGCCAGCAGACAGGGGGATGGTGGCTACACCTTC. It translates to CASRQGDGGYTF.

The chain carries TRBV10-1 and TRBJ2-2, with 11 bases that match TRBD2. CDR1 is WNHNN, CDR2 SYGVQD, per germline (reference sequence). After removal of 3 bases from V and 6 bases from J, the junction contained 9 bases not matched to a gene. This CDR3 has 17 amino acids. CDR3 sequence: CASSDGKTSGIAGELFF. The CDR3, as DNA: TGCGCCAGCAGTGATGGGAAGACTAGCGGGATAGCCGGGGAGCTGTTTTTT.

The rearrangement uses TRBV20-1 and TRBJ2-7; D may be TRBD1 (5 bases). Trimming cost V 1 base and J 2 bases, with 15 bases left between them. The CDR3 is made up of 15 amino acids. Germline V lookup: CDR1 DFQATT, CDR2 SNEGSKA (reference sequence). The CDR3 DNA reads TGCAGTGCTAGAGGCCAAGGGGATTTCCCCTACGAGCAGTACTTC. It encodes CSARGQGDFPYEQYF.

The chain has TRBV7-9 and TRBJ1-1, with D tentatively TRBD1 (6 bases). V was clipped by 5 bases and J by 4 bases, with 17 bases between them. Germline CDR1 reads SEHNR; CDR2 reads FQNEAQ (reference sequence). The CDR3 extends over 15 amino acids. The CDR3: CASSKGSGVGTEAFF. The CDR3 DNA sequence: TGTGCCAGCAGCAAAGGTTCAGGGGTGGGCACTGAAGCTTTCTTT.

The CDR3 region has the DNA TGTGCCAGCAGCTTGTTGGGGAAGGATGGCTACACCTTC. This encodes CASSLLGKDGYTF. V gene TRBV7-9 combines with J gene TRBJ1-2; D call uncertain. The V end lost 3 bases, the J end lost 6 bases, and 11 bases lay between the germline ends. Germline values: CDR1 SEHNR, CDR2 FQNEAQ (reference sequence). This CDR3 is 13 amino acids long.

The CDR3 region is CSASGLAREQYF. The CDR3 nucleotides are TGCAGTGCTAGTGGGCTAGCGAGGGAGCAGTACTTC. The chain uses TRBV20-1 and TRBJ2-7; a possible D gene is TRBD2 (6 bases). The V gene lost 3 bases and the J gene lost 7 bases, with 13 bases spanning the gap. CDR1 is DFQATT, CDR2 SNEGSKA, per germline (reference sequence). The CDR3 spans 12 residues.

The chain combines TRBV25-1 with TRBJ2-2; 7 positions match TRBD1. The J segment lost 0 bases and the V segment lost 6 bases, leaving 4 bases of the junction unmatched. CDR1 and CDR2 from the germline V gene are MGHDK and SYGVNS. The CDR3 spans 15 residues. CDR3 in amino acids: CASSRGQPNTGELFF. CDR3 sequence (DNA): TGTGCCAGCAGCCGGGGACAGCCGAACACCGGGGAGCTGTTTTTT.

This clonotype was recorded a few times. One junction end does not reproduce the germline sequence, and a read error may be involved. The chain uses TRBV10-3 and TRBJ2-2; 11 nucleotides agree with TRBD1. This CDR3 spans 15 amino acids. Per the germline V gene, CDR1 is ENHRY and CDR2 is SYGVKD. CDR3 sequence (DNA): TGTGCCAGCAGTTCGAGGACAGGGGGCAAGGATGAGCTGTTTTTT. Translated, it gives CASSSRTGGKDELFF.

The chain recombines TRBV4-2 with TRBJ1-2, with unresolved D. This CDR3 has 16 residues. The V end lost 0 bases, the J end lost 5 bases, and 16 bases lay between the germline ends. Germline V lookup: CDR1 LGHNA, CDR2 YNFKEQ. The CDR3: CASSQEKPREGYGYTF. CDR3 nucleotide sequence: TGTGCCAGCAGCCAAGAAAAGCCCAGAGAAGGGTATGGCTACACCTTC.

The rearrangement uses TRBV20-1 and TRBJ1-2; D gene unclear. The V and J ends lost 2 bases and 7 bases respectively, with 20 bases between them. This CDR3 has 15 residues. CDR1 is DFQATT and CDR2 is SNEGSKA in the germline V gene (reference sequence). CDR3 sequence (DNA): TGCAGTGCTAGAACTCTCGGGCAGGTTGGATTTGGCTACACCTTC. As protein: CSARTLGQVGFGYTF.